The 5 T cell receptor beta chains reported below all come from one sample, sequenced in a study of beta chain features in type 1 diabetes (dated by TCRdb to 2016 to 2019). Summary of the overall study and its limitations: In all four CD4+ subsets, TCRB CDR3 length was moderately but significantly shorter in type 1 diabetes patients.

The library was obtained by the immunoSEQ multiplex PCR assay. The entire amount of isolated RNA was reverse transcribed using the High Capacity cDNA Reverse Transcription Kit, so the sequenced TCRB transcripts were expressed ones. The table comes from immuneACCESS by way of TCRdb, which keeps in-frame sequences with V and J called. Part of the clones is missing from these tables; in studies checked, under half for an unresolved V gene and the rest for unknown reasons. This sample lists approximately 120,000 clones; 17% were detected once. About 2.4% of the sample goes to the ten largest clones. No antigens are known for them. The sample was central memory CD4+ T cells from blood. These receptors came from a man aged 18 to 30 with type 1 diabetes.

The chain carries TRBV7-2 and TRBJ2-1; D not certain. Trimming cost V 3 bases and J 3 bases, with 9 bases left between them. The CDR3 extends over 14 amino acids. Germline V CDR1 and CDR2: SGHTA, FQGNSA. In DNA, the CDR3 is TGTGCCAGCAGCTTTAGCCGAGACTACAATGAGCAGTTCTTC. It translates to CASSFSRDYNEQFF.

This clone was picked up a small number of times. The CDR3: CASSLQRQGVEKLFF. CDR3 bases: TGTGCCAGCAGTCTACAGAGACAGGGGGTCGAAAAACTGTTTTTT. This chain uses TRBV2 with TRBJ1-4, with 9 bases lining up with TRBD1. This CDR3 has 15 amino acids. V was pared by 5 bases and J by 8 bases, with 9 bases of the junction left unmatched. The germline V gene encodes CDR1 SNHLY and CDR2 FYNNEI.

V is TRBV30 and J is TRBJ2-3; D is uncertain. Trimming shortened V by 2 bases and J by 7 bases, and 7 bases separated the two germline ends. CDR1 is GTSNPN, CDR2 SVGIG, per germline (reference sequence). The CDR3 is made up of 11 amino acids. Here the CDR3 DNA reads TGTGCCTGGAGTTCAAGTTATACGCAGTATTTT. Residues: CAWSSSYTQYF. The complete variable domain, with remaining parts taken from reference TRBV30 and TRBJ2-3, reads SQTIHQWPATLVQPVGSPLSLECTVEGTSNPNLYWYRQAAGRGLQLLFYSVGIGQISSEVPQNLSASRPQDRQFILSSKKLLLSDSGFYLCAWSSSYTQYFGPGTRLTVL.

This clone was found a few times. The V gene is TRBV7-2, the J gene TRBJ2-1; D is perhaps TRBD2 (5 bases). CDR1 is SGHTA and CDR2 is FQGNSA in the germline V gene. The CDR3 length is 15 residues. V was trimmed by 1 base and J by 6 bases, leaving 13 bases between them. CDR3 DNA sequence: TGTGCCAGCAGCTTAGTGGGTAGCGTAGGCAATGAGCAGTTCTTC. Translating gives CASSLVGSVGNEQFF.

This clone was seen only a few times. The gene calls are TRBV19 and TRBJ1-2, with D unclear. Germline-derived CDR1 and CDR2 are LNHDA and SQIVND (reference sequence). This CDR3 is built from 9 residues. The V end was cut by 9 bases, the J end by 8 bases, with 7 bases between. The CDR3 is CASGEGYTF. The CDR3 DNA is TGTGCCAGCGGTGAGGGCTACACCTTC.